This T cell receptor beta chain was identified in a study of T cells in Graves' hyperthyroidism and ophthalmopathy. Study at large: Prior to any treatment, at the point of initial diagnosis, peripheral blood was collected. General study results and limits: Most expanded thyroid clonotypes above 0.001 also appeared in blood. Before onset, ophthalmopathy was predicted by the model a median 6.5 months earlier.

The CDR3 sequence is 19 residues long. Per the germline V gene, CDR1 is SGHAT and CDR2 is FQNNGV. With 2 bases clipped from V and 5 bases from J, the junction kept 15 bases outside the gene matches. Patients with ophthalmopathy all had a Clinical Activity Score of at least 3, a NOSPECS grade of at least 4 and duration under 3 months. On this clonotype itself: The antigen remains unidentified. With a much larger clone just one base away, this may be a read error.

Researchers took RNA transcripts and amplified the TCR beta CDR3 regions from them. Researchers ran a first-round RT-PCR on the TCR CDR3 using the HTBI primer set. TCRdb ran MiXCR on the multiplex PCR reads and lists one entry per CDR3 protein. The sample has about 330,000 distinct CDR3 sequences, roughly 15% seen once. Sequencing was carried out using blood. The rearrangement links TRBV11-2 to TRBJ2-1; TRBD2 matches at 10 bases. The sequence was obtained from a woman aged 40 to 50 with Graves' ophthalmopathy. CDR3 sequence: CASSLNSRLAGWSHNEQFF. The CDR3 DNA follows: TGTGCCAGCAGCTTAAATAGTAGACTAGCGGGCTGGTCCCACAATGAGCAGTTCTTC.